One and the same sample provided the 17 T cell receptor beta chains below, sequenced in a study of T cell responses to AZD1222 COVID-19 vaccine. Profiled with immunoSEQ multiplex PCR; TCRdb holds only in-frame clones, not every one. This table has some 150,000 clones, around nine tenths appearing once. The material sequenced was peripheral blood, taken 28 days after the second AZD1222 dose. These receptor sequences come from an adult who received the AZD1222 COVID-19 vaccine.

This chain joins TRBV6-4 and TRBJ1-2; D is perhaps TRBD1 (6 bases). This CDR3 has 15 residues. The V gene's germline CDR1 is MRHNA and CDR2 SNTAGT. V was cut by 7 bases and J by 4 bases, with 19 bases left in between. The CDR3 region is CASIISWGGPYGYTF. The DNA for the CDR3 is TGTGCCAGCATCATATCCTGGGGGGGGCCCTATGGCTACACCTTC.

The V and J genes are TRBV5-1 and TRBJ1-1; D unclear. The CDR3 is made up of 14 amino acids. Germline CDR1 is SGHRS and CDR2 is YFSETQ. Deletions cut 7 bases from V and 4 bases from J, with 17 bases between. Here the CDR3 reads CASSLEAMGTEAFF. For the CDR3, the DNA is TGCGCCAGCTCCCTTGAGGCAATGGGCACTGAAGCTTTCTTT.

This sequence joins TRBV6-5 and TRBJ1-2; TRBD1 matches at 8 bases. CDR1 MNHEY and CDR2 SVGAGI come from the germline V gene. V shed 8 bases and J 8 bases; nucleotides not matched to a gene: 13. CDR3 length equals 14 residues. In DNA, the CDR3 is TGTGCCAGCGGGGGGGTTTGGGACAGGACCGGCTACACCTTC. Its protein is CASGGVWDRTGYTF.

This clone was seen a handful of times. This sequence joins TRBV18 and TRBJ1-4; maybe TRBD1 (6 bases). Germline CDR1 reads KGHSH; CDR2 reads LQKENI. The CDR3 has 13 residues. Trimming removed 5 bases at V and 4 bases at J, with 8 bases between. CDR3 protein: CASSRGNNEKLFF. The CDR3 region has the DNA TGTGCCAGCTCAAGGGGGAATAATGAAAAACTGTTTTTT.

The chain joins TRBV25-1 to TRBJ1-6, with TRBD1 matching 8 bases. CDR3 length: 14 amino acids. The germline V gene has CDR1 MGHDK and CDR2 SYGVNS. Germline trimming cut 8 bases from V and 5 bases from J; bases unmatched to any gene: 5. The CDR3 DNA reads TGTGCCAGCGTCGGGACAGGAAATAATTCACCCCTCCACTTT. This encodes CASVGTGNNSPLHF.

This chain links TRBV6-5 with TRBJ1-2, with 8 bases that match TRBD1. Germline V gene data show CDR1 as MNHEY and CDR2 as SVGAGI. The CDR3 runs 15 residues. Trimming took 4 bases from V and 6 from J; bases not matched to a gene: 10. The CDR3 protein is CASSFQGANLNGYTF. The CDR3 nucleotides are TGTGCCAGCAGTTTTCAGGGGGCGAACCTAAATGGCTACACCTTC.

The rearrangement uses TRBV27 and TRBJ1-5; the D is unclear. This CDR3 has 14 residues. Trimming stripped 7 bases from V and 0 bases from J, with 10 bases between. Per germline, CDR1 MNHEY and CDR2 SMNVEV (reference sequence). The CDR3 here is CASMPGYSNQPQHF. CDR3 bases: TGTGCCAGCATGCCGGGATATAGCAATCAGCCCCAGCATTTT.

The V call is TRBV29-1, the J call TRBJ1-1, with a possible D match to TRBD1 (5 bases). Trimming pared 7 bases from V and 1 base from J, leaving 19 bases between. The CDR3 has 15 residues. Germline assignment: CDR1 SQVTM and CDR2 ANQGSEA. CDR3 DNA sequence: TGCAGCGCACTTCAGGGAACCTCAACGAACACTGAAGCTTTCTTT. Translating it yields CSALQGTSTNTEAFF.

The chain joins TRBV14 to TRBJ1-1; tentatively, D is TRBD1 (5 bases). Looked up from germline, CDR1 is SGHDN and CDR2 is FVKESK. The ends were cut back, 2 bases at V and 4 bases at J, with 8 bases in the middle. The CDR3 is made up of 13 amino acids. CDR3 sequence reads: CASSQSGGTEAFF. DNA of the CDR3: TGTGCCAGCAGCCAATCGGGGGGCACTGAAGCTTTCTTT. The entire variable domain, with the rest obtained from reference TRBV14 and TRBJ1-1, is as follows: EAGVTQFPSHSVIEKGQTVTLRCDPISGHDNLYWYRRVMGKEIKFLLHFVKESKQDESGMPNNRFLAERTGGTYSTLKVQPAELEDSGVYFCASSQSGGTEAFFGQGTRLTVV.

The chain employs TRBV14 and TRBJ1-1; tentative D call: TRBD1 (6 bases). V was clipped by 4 bases and J by 3 bases, with 12 bases between them. Germline-derived CDR1 and CDR2 are SGHDN and FVKESK. The CDR3 is 14 residues long. This CDR3 is CASSRTYRDTEAFF. CDR3 bases: TGTGCCAGCAGCCGGACCTACAGGGACACTGAAGCTTTCTTT.

The chain uses TRBV12-5 and TRBJ1-1, with TRBD1 matching over 8 bases. After removal of 6 bases from V and 6 bases from J, the junction contained 6 bases not matched to a gene. Germline values: CDR1 LGHNT, CDR2 FRNRAP. This CDR3 comprises 13 residues. The CDR3 sequence: CASGPDRGAEAFF. CDR3 in DNA: TGTGCTAGTGGCCCTGACAGGGGAGCTGAAGCTTTCTTT. Variable domain in full (rest from reference TRBV12-5 and TRBJ1-1): DARVTQTPRHKVTEMGQEVTMRCQPILGHNTVFWYRQTMMQGLELLAYFRNRAPLDDSGMPKDRFSAEMPDATLATLKIQPSEPRDSAVYFCASGPDRGAEAFFGQGTRLTVV.

The gene calls are TRBV5-4 and TRBJ1-2; unclear D gene. Trimming took off 4 bases at V and 5 bases at J, with 12 bases between the two ends. The CDR3 has 13 amino acids. The germline gives CDR1 SGHNT, CDR2 YYREEE (reference sequence). Written as DNA, the CDR3 is TGTGCCAGCAGCGGCGAGACCTTGTATGGCTACACCTTC. Translated: CASSGETLYGYTF.

This chain joins TRBV6-1 and TRBJ1-2; the D gene is possibly TRBD1 (5 bases). Germline assignment: CDR1 MNHNS and CDR2 SASEGT. The CDR3 is made up of 15 amino acids. The ends were cut back, 3 bases at V and 5 bases at J, with 16 bases in the middle. CDR3 DNA sequence: TGTGCCAGCAGTGACAGCCCAGGGATTAGGTATGGCTACACCTTC. It encodes CASSDSPGIRYGYTF.

The gene calls are TRBV9 and TRBJ1-1; D is ambiguous. This CDR3 comprises 13 residues. V was pared by 6 bases and J by 1 base, with 10 bases between. Germline loops: CDR1 SGDLS, CDR2 YYNGEE. Here the CDR3 reads CASTPTGNTEAFF. In DNA form, the CDR3 reads TGTGCCAGCACCCCCACGGGGAACACTGAAGCTTTCTTT.

A single count supports this clone. This chain links TRBV18 with TRBJ2-5; 10 bases are shared with TRBD1. CDR3 length: 14 residues. J lost 3 bases, V lost 3 bases, and 1 base had no gene match. Germline CDR1 is KGHSH and CDR2 is LQKENI. The CDR3: CASSPGTGEETQYF. CDR3 nucleotides: TGTGCCAGCTCACCGGGGACAGGGGAAGAGACCCAGTACTTC.

This clone was seen a handful of times. The rearrangement links TRBV2 to TRBJ2-7, with D unclear. The CDR3 extends over 12 amino acids. Germline CDR1 is SNHLY and CDR2 is FYNNEI. The V and J ends lost 11 bases and 3 bases respectively, with 14 bases between them. As DNA, the CDR3 is TGTGCCTGTGGAGAGAGCCTCTACGAGCAGTACTTC. Translating it yields CACGESLYEQYF.

A single count supports this clone. The CDR3 DNA reads TGTGCCAGCACGAGCGGGTCACGCACAGATACGCAGTATTTT. It codes for CASTSGSRTDTQYF. This rearrangement joins TRBV28 to TRBJ2-3; D might be TRBD2 (6 bases). This CDR3 spans 14 amino acids. V was cut by 7 bases and J by 1 base, with 12 bases left in between. The germline gives CDR1 MDHEN, CDR2 SYDVKM.